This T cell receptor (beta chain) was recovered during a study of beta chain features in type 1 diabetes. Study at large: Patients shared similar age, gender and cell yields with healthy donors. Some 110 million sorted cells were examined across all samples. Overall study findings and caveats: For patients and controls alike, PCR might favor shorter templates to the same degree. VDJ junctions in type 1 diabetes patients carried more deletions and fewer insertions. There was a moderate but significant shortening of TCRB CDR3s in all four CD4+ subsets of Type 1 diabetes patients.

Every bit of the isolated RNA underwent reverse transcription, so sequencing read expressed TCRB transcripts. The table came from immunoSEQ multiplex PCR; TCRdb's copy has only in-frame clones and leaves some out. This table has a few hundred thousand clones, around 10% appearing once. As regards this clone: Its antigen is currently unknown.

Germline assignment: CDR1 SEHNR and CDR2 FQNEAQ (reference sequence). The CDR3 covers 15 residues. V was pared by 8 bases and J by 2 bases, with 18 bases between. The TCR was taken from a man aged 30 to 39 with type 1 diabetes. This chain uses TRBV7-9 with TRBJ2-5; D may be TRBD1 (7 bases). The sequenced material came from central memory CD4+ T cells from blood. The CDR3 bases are TGTGCCAGCTCGAGGAAGACAGGGAGGCAAGAGACCCAGTACTTC. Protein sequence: CASSRKTGRQETQYF.